Listed below are T cell receptor beta chains from one sample, sequenced in a study of T cells expressing NK-cell markers. TCRdb re-called the 5' RACE reads; one entry per CDR3 protein, DNA not given. The data show about 260,000 distinct CDR3 sequences, and the top ten clones hold 4% to 5%. Source material: blood T cells: a sorted CD56 or NKG2C T cell subset, CD4+ or CD8+ T cells, or bulk PBMC T cells (not recorded which). The receptors come from a woman between 18 and 70 years old in good health. CDR3s include the opening cysteine and the closing phenylalanine or tryptophan. Each record gives: CDR3 protein, J gene, V gene.

CASSQDRAAGDYEQYF	TRBJ2-7	TRBV14
CASSAYPRAGGEQFF	TRBJ2-1	TRBV7-2
CASSLEGGAYNEQFF	TRBJ2-1	TRBV5-5
CASSFATNEKLFF	TRBJ1-4	TRBV5-1
CASAALAGDTQYF	TRBJ2-3	TRBV12-3/TRBV12-4
CASSALLTGGTEAFF	TRBJ1-1	TRBV4-3
CSVRQGGEDTQYF	TRBJ2-3	TRBV29-1
CASTQGGKAFF	TRBJ1-1	TRBV6-5
CASSLVQVNTEAFF	TRBJ1-1	TRBV11-2
CASSPTGRHHNEQFF	TRBJ2-1	TRBV7-2
CASSPQVGTPLTDTQYF	TRBJ2-3	TRBV5-6
CASILTGTHGYTF	TRBJ1-2	TRBV7-9
CASSQTASNEQFF	TRBJ2-1	TRBV3-1
CASSSAGAQEQYF	TRBJ2-7	TRBV7-3
CASREAGTSGANEQFF	TRBJ2-1	TRBV25-1
CAWREYNEQFF	TRBJ2-1	TRBV30
CASSRPGTSGPTSPYEQYF	TRBJ2-7	TRBV11-2
CASSLGRGASGEQFF	TRBJ2-1	TRBV5-6
CASSYGGYQETQYF	TRBJ2-5	TRBV6-2/TRBV6-3
CASSRRAGGPVFGELFF	TRBJ2-2	TRBV4-3
CATSTGSQETQYF	TRBJ2-5	TRBV28
CASSSLGQGSSPLHF	TRBJ1-6	TRBV27
CASSWTDTQYF	TRBJ2-3	TRBV30
CASRGQGYEQYF	TRBJ2-7	TRBV7-2
CSARVSLAGNYNEQFF	TRBJ2-1	TRBV20-1
CASSYSRANEQFF	TRBJ2-1	TRBV5-1
CASTASGGHDGYTF	TRBJ1-2	TRBV7-9
CASRTRRQGGMNTEAFF	TRBJ1-1	TRBV12-3/TRBV12-4
CSASFDGKANTGELFF	TRBJ2-2	TRBV20-1
CASSLEASANTGELFF	TRBJ2-2	TRBV5-1
CSAREAPAGGQYEQYF	TRBJ2-7	TRBV20-1
CASSLRQGTSGSSSQYF	TRBJ2-7	TRBV18
CASSYGQGPYNSPLHF	TRBJ1-6	TRBV5-1
CASSGGGGVASGQFF	TRBJ2-1	TRBV7-2
CASSRRGGPGEQFF	TRBJ2-1	TRBV6-1
CASRQTNEKLFF	TRBJ1-4	TRBV6-6
CASRDLGGKNTEAFF	TRBJ1-1	TRBV6-2/TRBV6-3
CATSREDWLSGGYNEQFF	TRBJ2-1	TRBV15
CASSLARMRQFF	TRBJ2-1	TRBV12-3/TRBV12-4
CSAKGTAAPIYGYTF	TRBJ1-2	TRBV20-1
CASSLVAGTQETQYF	TRBJ2-5	TRBV7-2
CSASRTGNNYGYTF	TRBJ1-2	TRBV20-1
CASSLGPGDGYTF	TRBJ1-2	TRBV7-6
CASSLSRAGGTEAFF	TRBJ1-1	TRBV6-1
CATSDASGISYNEQFF	TRBJ2-1	TRBV24-1
CASSQSRAASTDTQYF	TRBJ2-3	TRBV4-3
CASRRKQTSGASETQYF	TRBJ2-5	TRBV6-2/TRBV6-3
CSARDPFTNTEAFF	TRBJ1-1	TRBV20-1
CASSLESGLGYTF	TRBJ1-2	TRBV12-3/TRBV12-4
CSAPRDGRRDTQYF	TRBJ2-3	TRBV20-1